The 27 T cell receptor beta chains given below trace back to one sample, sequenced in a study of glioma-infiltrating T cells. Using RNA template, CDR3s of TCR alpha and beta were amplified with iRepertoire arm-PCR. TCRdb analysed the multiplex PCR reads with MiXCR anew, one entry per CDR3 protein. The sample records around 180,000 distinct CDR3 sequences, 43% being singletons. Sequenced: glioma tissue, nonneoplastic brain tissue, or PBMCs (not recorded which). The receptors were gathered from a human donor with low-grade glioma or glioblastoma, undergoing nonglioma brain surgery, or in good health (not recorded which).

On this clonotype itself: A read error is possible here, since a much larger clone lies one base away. The CDR3, as DNA: TGTGCCACTCTGCATGGGGGGCTCAATCAGCCCCAGCATTTT. This codes for CATLHGGLNQPQHF. V gene TRBV19 combines with J gene TRBJ1-5; a weak D match, TRBD1 (6 bases). The CDR3 covers 14 residues. Germline CDR1 reads LNHDA; CDR2 reads SQIVND (reference sequence). Trimming stripped 10 bases from V and 3 bases from J, with 16 bases between. Full variable domain (remainder filled in from reference TRBV19 and TRBJ1-5): DGGITQSPKYLFRKEGQNVTLSCEQNLNHDAMYWYRQDPGQGLRLIYYSQIVNDFQKGDIAEGYSVSREKKESFPLTVTSAQKNPTAFYLCATLHGGLNQPQHFGDGTRLSIL.

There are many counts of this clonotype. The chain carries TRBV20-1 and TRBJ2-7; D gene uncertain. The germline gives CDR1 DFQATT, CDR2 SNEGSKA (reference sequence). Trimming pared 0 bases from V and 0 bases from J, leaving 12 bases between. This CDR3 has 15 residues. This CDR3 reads CSARDGRSPSYEQYF. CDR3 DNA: TGCAGTGCTAGAGATGGGCGGAGCCCCTCCTACGAGCAGTACTTC.

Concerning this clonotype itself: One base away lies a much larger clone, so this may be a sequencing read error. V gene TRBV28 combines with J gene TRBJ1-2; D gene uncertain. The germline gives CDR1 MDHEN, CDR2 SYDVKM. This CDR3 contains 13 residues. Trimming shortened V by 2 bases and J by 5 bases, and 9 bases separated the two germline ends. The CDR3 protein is CASSLVGKYGYTF. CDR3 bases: TGTGCCAGCAGTTTAGTAGGCAAATATGGCTACACCTTC.

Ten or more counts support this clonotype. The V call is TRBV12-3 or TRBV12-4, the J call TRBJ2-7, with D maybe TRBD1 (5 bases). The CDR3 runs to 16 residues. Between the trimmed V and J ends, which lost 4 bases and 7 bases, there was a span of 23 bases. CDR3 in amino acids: CASSSTNTGRYAEQYF. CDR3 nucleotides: TGTGCCAGCAGTTCCACCAACACAGGACGGTACGCAGAGCAGTACTTC.

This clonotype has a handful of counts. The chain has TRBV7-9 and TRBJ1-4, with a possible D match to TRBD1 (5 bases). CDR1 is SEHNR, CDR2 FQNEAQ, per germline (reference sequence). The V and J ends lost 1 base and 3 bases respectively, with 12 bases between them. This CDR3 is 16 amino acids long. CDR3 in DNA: TGTGCCAGCAGCTTAGATGCGTGGGGGGCTAATGAAAAACTGTTTTTT. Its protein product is CASSLDAWGANEKLFF.

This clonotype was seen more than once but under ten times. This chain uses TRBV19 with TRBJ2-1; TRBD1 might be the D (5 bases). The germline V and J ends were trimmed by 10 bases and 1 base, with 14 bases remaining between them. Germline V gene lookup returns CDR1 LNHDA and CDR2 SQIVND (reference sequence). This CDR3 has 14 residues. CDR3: CATRAQGSYNEQFF. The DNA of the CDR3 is TGTGCCACCAGGGCCCAGGGTTCCTACAATGAGCAGTTCTTC.

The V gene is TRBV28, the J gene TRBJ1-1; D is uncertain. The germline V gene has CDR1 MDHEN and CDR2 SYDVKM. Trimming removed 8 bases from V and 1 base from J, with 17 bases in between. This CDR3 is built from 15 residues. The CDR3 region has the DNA TGTGCCAGCTTCCCGAATCAGGCGGGGAACACTGAAGCTTTCTTT. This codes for CASFPNQAGNTEAFF.

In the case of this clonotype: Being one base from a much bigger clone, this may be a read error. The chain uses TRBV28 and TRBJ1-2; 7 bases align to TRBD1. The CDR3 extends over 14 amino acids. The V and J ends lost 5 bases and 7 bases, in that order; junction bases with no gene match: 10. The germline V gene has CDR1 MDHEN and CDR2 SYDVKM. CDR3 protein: CASSHPHNRGGYTF. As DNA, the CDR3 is TGTGCCAGCAGTCACCCTCACAACAGGGGTGGCTACACCTTC.

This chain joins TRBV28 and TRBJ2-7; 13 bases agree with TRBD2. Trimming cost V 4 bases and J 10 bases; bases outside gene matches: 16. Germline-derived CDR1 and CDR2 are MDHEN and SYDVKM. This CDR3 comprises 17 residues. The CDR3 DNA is TGTGCCAGCAGTTCTGTACTAGCGGGAGGGCCGCCTCGCGAACAGTACTTC. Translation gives CASSSVLAGGPPREQYF.

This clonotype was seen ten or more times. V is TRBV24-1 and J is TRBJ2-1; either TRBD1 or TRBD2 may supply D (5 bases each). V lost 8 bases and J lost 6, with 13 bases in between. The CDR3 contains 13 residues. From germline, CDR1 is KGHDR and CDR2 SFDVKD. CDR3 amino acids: CATTDGAGNEQFF. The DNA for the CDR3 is TGTGCCACCACTGACGGGGCGGGCAATGAGCAGTTCTTC.

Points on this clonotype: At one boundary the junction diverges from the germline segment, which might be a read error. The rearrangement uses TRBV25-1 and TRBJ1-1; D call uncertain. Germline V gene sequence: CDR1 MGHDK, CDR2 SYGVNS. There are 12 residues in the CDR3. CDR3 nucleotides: TGTGCCGCGGGGTACCCCGACACTGAACCTTTCTTT. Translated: CAAGYPDTEPFF.

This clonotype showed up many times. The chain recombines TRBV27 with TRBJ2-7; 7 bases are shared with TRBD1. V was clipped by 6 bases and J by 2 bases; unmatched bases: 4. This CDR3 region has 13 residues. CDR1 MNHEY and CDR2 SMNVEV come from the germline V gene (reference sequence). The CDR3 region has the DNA TGTGCCAGCAGCCTAACAGGGGCCTACGAGCAGTACTTC. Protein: CASSLTGAYEQYF.

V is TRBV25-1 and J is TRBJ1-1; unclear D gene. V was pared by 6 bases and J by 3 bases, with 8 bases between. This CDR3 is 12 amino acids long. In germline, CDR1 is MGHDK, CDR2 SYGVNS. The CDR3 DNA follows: TGTGCCAGCAGGGGGTGGTACACTGAAGCTTTCTTT. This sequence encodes CASRGWYTEAFF.

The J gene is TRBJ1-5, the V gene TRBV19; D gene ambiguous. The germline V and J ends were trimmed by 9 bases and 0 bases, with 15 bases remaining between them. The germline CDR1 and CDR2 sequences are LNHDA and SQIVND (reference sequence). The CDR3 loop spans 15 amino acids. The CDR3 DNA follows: TGTGCCAGCGTCACAAGGCATTATAGCAATCAGCCCCAGCATTTT. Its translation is CASVTRHYSNQPQHF. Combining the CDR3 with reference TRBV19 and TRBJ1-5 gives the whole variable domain DGGITQSPKYLFRKEGQNVTLSCEQNLNHDAMYWYRQDPGQGLRLIYYSQIVNDFQKGDIAEGYSVSREKKESFPLTVTSAQKNPTAFYLCASVTRHYSNQPQHFGDGTRLSIL.

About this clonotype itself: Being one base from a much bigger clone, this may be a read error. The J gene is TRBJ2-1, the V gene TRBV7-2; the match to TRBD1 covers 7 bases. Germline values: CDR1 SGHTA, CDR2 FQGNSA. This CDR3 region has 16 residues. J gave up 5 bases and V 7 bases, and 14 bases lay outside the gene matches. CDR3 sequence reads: CASTHHRRTGNNEQFF. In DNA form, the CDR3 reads TGTGCCAGCACCCACCATAGAAGGACAGGTAACAATGAGCAGTTCTTC.

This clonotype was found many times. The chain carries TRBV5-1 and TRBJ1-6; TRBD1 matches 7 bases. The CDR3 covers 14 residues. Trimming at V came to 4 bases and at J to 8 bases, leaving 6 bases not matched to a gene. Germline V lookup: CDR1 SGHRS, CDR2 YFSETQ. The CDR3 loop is CASSGGQDYSPLHF. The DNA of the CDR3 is TGCGCCAGCAGCGGCGGACAGGATTATTCACCCCTCCACTTT.

The chain's CDR3 is CASSPLEGSNEKLFF. CDR3 DNA sequence: TGTGCCAGCTCACCATTGGAGGGATCAAATGAAAAACTGTTTTTT. This chain links TRBV18 with TRBJ1-4; D uncertain. Trimming stripped 2 bases from V and 5 bases from J, with 12 bases between. Germline CDR1 KGHSH, CDR2 LQKENI. CDR3 length: 15 residues.

In DNA form, the CDR3 reads TGTGCCAGCAGCCAAGTCATTGCTAGCGGGACAGACAATGAGCAGTTCTTC. It encodes CASSQVIASGTDNEQFF. This sequence joins TRBV3-1 and TRBJ2-1; TRBD2 matches 9 bases. The CDR3 totals 17 residues. J was trimmed by 5 bases and V by 1 base; bases with no gene match: 9. Germline loops: CDR1 LGHDT, CDR2 YNNKEL (reference sequence).

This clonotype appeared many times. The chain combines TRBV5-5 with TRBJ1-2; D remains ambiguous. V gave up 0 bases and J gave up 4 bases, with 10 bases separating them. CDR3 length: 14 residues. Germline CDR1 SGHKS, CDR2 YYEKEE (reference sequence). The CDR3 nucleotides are TGTGCCAGCAGCTTGGACCGGAGCCCCTATGGCTACACCTTC. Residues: CASSLDRSPYGYTF.

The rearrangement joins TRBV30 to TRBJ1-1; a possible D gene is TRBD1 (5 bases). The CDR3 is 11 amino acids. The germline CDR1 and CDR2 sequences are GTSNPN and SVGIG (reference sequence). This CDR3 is CSRGQNTEAFF. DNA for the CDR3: TGTTCCCGTGGACAGAACACTGAAGCTTTCTTT.

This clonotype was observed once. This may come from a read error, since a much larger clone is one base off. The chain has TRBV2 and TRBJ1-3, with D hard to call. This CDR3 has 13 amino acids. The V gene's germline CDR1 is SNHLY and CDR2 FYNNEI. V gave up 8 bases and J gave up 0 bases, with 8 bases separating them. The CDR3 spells CASWLGSGNTIYF. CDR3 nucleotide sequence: TGTGCCAGCTGGCTGGGCTCTGGAAACACCATATATTTT.

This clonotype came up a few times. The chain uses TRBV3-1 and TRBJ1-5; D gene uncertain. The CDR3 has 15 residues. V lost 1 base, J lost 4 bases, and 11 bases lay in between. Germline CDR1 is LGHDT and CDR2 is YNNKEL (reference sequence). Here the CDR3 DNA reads TGTGCCAGCAGCCAAGGACGCAGCCGAAATCAGCCCCAGCATTTT. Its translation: CASSQGRSRNQPQHF.

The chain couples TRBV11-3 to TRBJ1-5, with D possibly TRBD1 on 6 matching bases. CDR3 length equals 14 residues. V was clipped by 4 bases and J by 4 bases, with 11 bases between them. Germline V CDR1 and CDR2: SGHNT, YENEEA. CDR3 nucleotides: TGTGCCAGCAGCTGGACAGAGAGAAATCAGCCCCAGCATTTT. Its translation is CASSWTERNQPQHF.

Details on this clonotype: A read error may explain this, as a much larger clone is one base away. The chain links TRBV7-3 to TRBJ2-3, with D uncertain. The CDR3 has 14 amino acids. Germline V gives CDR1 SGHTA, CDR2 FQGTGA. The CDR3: CTSSPASESDTQYF. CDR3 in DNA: TGTACCAGCAGCCCTGCATCCGAGTCAGATACGCAGTATTTT.

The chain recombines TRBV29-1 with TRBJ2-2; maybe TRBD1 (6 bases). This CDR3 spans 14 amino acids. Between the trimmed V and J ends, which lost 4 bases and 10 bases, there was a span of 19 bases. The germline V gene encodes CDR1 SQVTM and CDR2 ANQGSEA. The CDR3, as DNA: TGCAGCGTTGTACTTGATCCCAGGGGTGCGGAGCTGTTTTTT. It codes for CSVVLDPRGAELFF.

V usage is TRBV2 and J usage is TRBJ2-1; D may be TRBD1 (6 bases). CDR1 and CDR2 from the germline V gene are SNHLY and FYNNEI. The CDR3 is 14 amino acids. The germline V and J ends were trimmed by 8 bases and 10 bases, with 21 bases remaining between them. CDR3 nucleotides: TGTGCCAGCCAGACAGGTGATGCATCCTACGAGCAGTTCTTC. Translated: CASQTGDASYEQFF.

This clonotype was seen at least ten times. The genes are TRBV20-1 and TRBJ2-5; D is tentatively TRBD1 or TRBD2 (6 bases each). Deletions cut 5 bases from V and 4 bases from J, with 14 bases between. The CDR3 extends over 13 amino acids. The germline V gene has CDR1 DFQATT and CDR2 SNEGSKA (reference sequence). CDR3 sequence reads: CSARGLVRETQYF. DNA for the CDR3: TGCAGTGCTCGGGGGCTGGTACGAGAGACCCAGTACTTC.